Here is one TCR beta chain with its context. Its antigen is still unknown. This sample is part of a study of PD-1 blockade in classical Hodgkin lymphoma. Study outcomes and limitations: Whoever responded completely had baseline diversity much like that seen in newly diagnosed patients. Newly diagnosed patients were reported to exhibit reduced baseline TCR diversity relative to healthy donors.

Time point defined: cycle 4 day 1 (C4D1), after around six weeks of nivolumab. Each patient's relapse followed autologous stem cell transplantation, and brentuximab vedotin exposure varied. Responses achieved at best were complete response, partial response or progressive disease. CDR3 length: 17 amino acids. V lost 5 bases and J lost 0; bases outside the gene matches: 10. Germline V gene data show CDR1 as LNHNV and CDR2 as YYDKDF (reference sequence). TCRdb's copy holds only in-frame clones and misses some; the assay was immunoSEQ multiplex PCR. The sample yields tens of thousands of clones, more than 80% seen once.

The source material was peripheral blood mononuclear cells (PBMCs), sampled before the fourth cycle of nivolumab. This rearrangement joins TRBV15 to TRBJ1-1, with TRBD1 matching over 9 bases. The receptor was isolated from a human donor with classical Hodgkin lymphoma. This CDR3 is CATSGRDRDFMNTEAFF. The CDR3 region has the DNA TGTGCCACCAGCGGAAGGGACAGGGATTTCATGAACACTGAAGCTTTCTTT.